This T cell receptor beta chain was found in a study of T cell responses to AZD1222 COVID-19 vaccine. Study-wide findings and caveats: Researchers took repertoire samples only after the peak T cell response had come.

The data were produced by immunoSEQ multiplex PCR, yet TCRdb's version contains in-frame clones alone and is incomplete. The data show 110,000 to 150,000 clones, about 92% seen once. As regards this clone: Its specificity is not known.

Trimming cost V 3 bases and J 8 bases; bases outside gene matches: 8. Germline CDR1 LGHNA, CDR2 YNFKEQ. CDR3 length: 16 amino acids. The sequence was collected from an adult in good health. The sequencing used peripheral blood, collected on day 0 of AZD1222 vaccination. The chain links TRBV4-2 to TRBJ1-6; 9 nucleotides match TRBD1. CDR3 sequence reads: CASSHLQGAKDSPLHF. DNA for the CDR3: TGTGCCAGCAGCCACCTACAGGGGGCGAAAGATTCACCCCTCCACTTT.